This T cell receptor beta chain comes out of a study of control samples from healthy donors and cancer patients (dated by TCRdb to between 2020 and 2021). Libraries were prepared through the immunoSEQ multiplex PCR assay. TCRdb took this table from immuneACCESS and kept in-frame rearrangements with V and J called. Such tables lack part of the clones; where checked against another copy, unresolved V genes explain under half of the gap, and the rest is unexplained. In this sample the table shows about 130,000 clones, roughly 89% of which occur a single time. The top ten constitute 5.5% of the sample. With regard to this clone: Its antigen specificity is not known. Base qualities are not recorded, but no much larger clone differs from it by a single base.

The germline V gene (reference sequence) yields GTSNPN for CDR1 and SVGIG for CDR2. V is shortened by 7 bases, J by 6 bases, and the region joining them spans 9 bases. The CDR3, from cysteine to phenylalanine, totals 11 residues. Only the CDR3 DNA is retained, 33 bases long and in frame from the first base. This clonotype originated in a man aged 18-30 years in good health. The sequencing sample was made of blood. The chain joins TRBV30 to TRBJ2-2; no D segment can be confidently identified. CDR3 loop: CASVIAGELFF. The DNA is as follows: TGTGCCTCCGTAATAGCCGGGGAGCTGTTTTTT.